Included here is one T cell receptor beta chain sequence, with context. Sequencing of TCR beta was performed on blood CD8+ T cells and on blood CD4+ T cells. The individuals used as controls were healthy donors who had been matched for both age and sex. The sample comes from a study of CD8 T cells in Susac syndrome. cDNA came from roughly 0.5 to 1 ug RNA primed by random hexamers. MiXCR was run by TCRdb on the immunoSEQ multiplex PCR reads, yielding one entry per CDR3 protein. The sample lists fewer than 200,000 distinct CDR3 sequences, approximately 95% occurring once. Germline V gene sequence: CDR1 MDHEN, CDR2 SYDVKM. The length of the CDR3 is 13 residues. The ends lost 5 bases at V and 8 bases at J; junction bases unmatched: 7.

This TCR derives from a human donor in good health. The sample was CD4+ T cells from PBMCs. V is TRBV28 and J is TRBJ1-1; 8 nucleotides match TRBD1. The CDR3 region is CASSDRGPGEAFF. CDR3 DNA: TGTGCCAGCAGTGACAGGGGCCCTGGGGAAGCTTTCTTT.